This TCR beta chain was identified during a study of cytomegalovirus exposure and HLA in healthy donors. As for the study in general: Samples from HLA-typed donors yielded 65 million to 85 million unique TCRs in an early data release. Study-wide results and caveats: Most observed TCR sequences were rare, whereas some public TCRs were detected in many donors. Evidence from a later analysis indicated that most CMV-associated TCR beta chains looked HLA-restricted. When analyzed later, a missense DCLRE1C variant was found to be linked to TCR beta V- and J-gene trimming.

PCR used 60 Vbeta primers and 13 Jbeta primers. The repertoire was sequenced with immunoSEQ multiplex PCR; TCRdb's copy has only in-frame clones and lacks some. The sample consists of about 130,000 clones, 80% of them appearing once. The CDR3 is 12 amino acids. Trimming took off 11 bases at V and 5 bases at J, with 14 bases between the two ends. CDR1 MNHNS and CDR2 SASEGT come from the germline V gene. A note on this clone: Its antigen is undetermined. The missing conserved phenylalanine or tryptophan at the end of this CDR3 makes a read error likely.

The clonotype originates from a man aged 35 to 55 in good health and CMV-seronegative. The sample comprised PBMCs. The rearrangement joins TRBV6-1 to TRBJ2-3; a possible D gene is TRBD2 (5 bases). For the CDR3, the DNA is TGTGCCGGGAGCTCCGTTGGAGATACGCAGTATGTT. Encoded protein: CAGSSVGDTQYV.